The next 20 T cell receptor beta chains were all read from a single sample in a study of shared clonotypes between healthy human individuals (dated by TCRdb to about 2020). The method was the immunoSEQ multiplex PCR assay. This is the immuneACCESS table as TCRdb keeps it, with only in-frame sequences that have V and J called. A part of the clones is gone; compared with another copy, unresolved V genes explain less than half, and the rest is unexplained. The sample table lists about 610,000 clones, about 97% of them with a count of one. The ten largest make up less than 0.065% of the sample. The sequenced sample consisted of naive CD4+ T cells sorted from blood. The label giving this sample's cell subset or site can be read as: CD45RA+ positively selected. The receptors were gathered from a woman aged 30 to 39 in good health.

This clone was counted a single time. J is TRBJ1-4 and V is TRBV6-5; 10 nucleotides agree with TRBD1. The CDR3 has 15 amino acids. With V trimmed by 5 bases and J by 7 bases, 7 bases remained unmatched. Germline assignment: CDR1 MNHEY and CDR2 SVGAGI. Here the CDR3 reads CASSGGQGVGEKLFF. The CDR3 DNA reads as TGTGCCAGCAGTGGCGGACAGGGGGTGGGTGAAAAACTGTTTTTT.

The genes are TRBV28 and TRBJ1-1; D gene unclear. The CDR3 has 16 amino acids. The V gene's germline CDR1 is MDHEN and CDR2 SYDVKM. Trimming pared 2 bases from V and 0 bases from J, leaving 13 bases between. CDR3 loop: CASSLDPRELNTEAFF. The CDR3 DNA reads as TGTGCCAGCAGTTTAGACCCCCGGGAGTTGAACACTGAAGCTTTCTTT.

The gene calls are TRBV10-1 and TRBJ1-6; TRBD1 matches at 10 bases. Losses at the gene ends were 5 bases for V and 9 bases for J; bases not matched to a gene: 1. The germline V gene encodes CDR1 WNHNN and CDR2 SYGVQD (reference sequence). The length of the CDR3 is 13 residues. CDR3 DNA: TGCGCCAGCAGTCGGACAGGGGGTTCACCCCTCCACTTT. Its protein product is CASSRTGGSPLHF.

The chain couples TRBV4-1 to TRBJ2-1, with 7 bases matching TRBD2. The germline V gene encodes CDR1 MGHRA and CDR2 YSYEKL. The CDR3 covers 16 residues. J lost 7 bases, V lost 4 bases, and 13 bases had no gene match. The CDR3 DNA reads TGCGCCAGCAGCCGACCCCCGGGGGAGGGCCCGAATGAGCAGTTCTTC. Translated, it gives CASSRPPGEGPNEQFF.

This chain joins TRBV5-5 and TRBJ2-1; a possible D gene is TRBD1 (6 bases). The length of the CDR3 is 15 residues. The V end lost 3 bases, the J end lost 4 bases, and 14 bases lay between the germline ends. In germline, CDR1 is SGHKS, CDR2 YYEKEE (reference sequence). The CDR3 DNA sequence: TGTGCCAGCAGCTCCTCCGGGACAACTTACAATGAGCAGTTCTTC. Its translation: CASSSSGTTYNEQFF.

CDR3 amino acids: CASSKQGETQYF. CDR3 in DNA: TGTGCCAGCAGCAAACAGGGGGAGACCCAGTACTTC. V is TRBV6-5 and J is TRBJ2-5; 7 nucleotides match TRBD1. This CDR3 region has 12 residues. Germline CDR1 is MNHEY and CDR2 is SVGAGI. With V trimmed by 6 bases and J by 5 bases, 3 bases remained unmatched.

The V gene is TRBV11-3, the J gene TRBJ2-7, with D unresolved. The V and J ends lost 2 bases and 6 bases respectively, with 11 bases between them. The CDR3 loop spans 13 amino acids. From germline, CDR1 is SGHNT and CDR2 YENEEA. CDR3 in amino acids: CASSLQQDGEQYF. The CDR3 bases are TGTGCCAGCAGCTTACAGCAAGATGGCGAGCAGTACTTC.

About this clone: Different DNA sequences within this sample yield the same CDR3. The V gene is TRBV27, the J gene TRBJ2-3; D is ambiguous. CDR1 and CDR2 (germline): MNHEY, SMNVEV (reference sequence). The CDR3 is 13 amino acids. Trimming removed 5 bases at V and 1 base at J, with 7 bases between. CDR3 in amino acids: CASSPQGTDTQYF. CDR3 coding DNA: TGTGCCAGCAGTCCCCAGGGCACAGATACGCAGTATTTT.

V and J are TRBV5-1 and TRBJ2-5; 9 bases line up with TRBD1. Germline CDR1 reads SGHRS; CDR2 reads YFSETQ. Trimming removed 3 bases from V and 2 bases from J; junction bases left unmatched: 2. The CDR3 runs to 14 residues. The CDR3 region has the DNA TGCGCCAGCAGCTCAGGGACAGGGCAAGAGACCCAGTACTTC. Translation gives CASSSGTGQETQYF.

CDR3 DNA: TGTGCCAGCAGCCAAGATCCGGAAGGGGAGACCCAGTACTTC. Its translation: CASSQDPEGETQYF. This chain connects TRBV5-4 to TRBJ2-5; D not resolved. Germline V gives CDR1 SGHNT, CDR2 YYREEE (reference sequence). The CDR3 totals 14 residues. Between the trimmed V and J ends, which lost 4 bases and 5 bases, there was a span of 15 bases.

The chain has TRBV29-1 and TRBJ1-1; 7 bases are shared with TRBD1. This CDR3 is 14 amino acids long. Per germline, CDR1 SQVTM and CDR2 ANQGSEA. V trimming: 2 bases; J trimming: 0 bases; junction bases outside the gene matches: 3. In nucleotides, the CDR3 is TGCAGCGTTGAAAAGGGGGCTGTGAACACTGAAGCTTTCTTT. It is translated as CSVEKGAVNTEAFF.

The chain uses TRBV5-1 and TRBJ2-5, with 15 bases that match TRBD2. V lost 4 bases, J lost 4 bases, and 2 bases stayed unmatched. Germline CDR1 is SGHRS and CDR2 is YFSETQ. The CDR3 runs to 15 residues. In nucleotides, the CDR3 is TGCGCCAGCAGCGCGGGACTAGCGGGAGGAGAGACCCAGTACTTC. This encodes CASSAGLAGGETQYF.

This chain links TRBV21-1 with TRBJ1-4; the DNA was not used to check the table's D call, TRBD1. TRBV21-1 is a pseudogene segment. CDR3 length: 14 amino acids. The CDR3 DNA follows: TGTGCCAGCAGCAAGGGACAGGGAGGGGAAAAACTGTTTTTT. Translated, it gives CASSKGQGGEKLFF.

Points on this clone: Other DNA sequences in this specimen translate into the identical CDR3. The chain joins TRBV6-6 to TRBJ1-5; no reliable D call. This CDR3 contains 13 residues. V lost 6 bases to trimming and J lost 5 bases, with 11 bases between them. Germline CDR1 is MNHNY and CDR2 is SVGAGI (reference sequence). This CDR3 is CASSYSGDQPQHF. The CDR3 DNA reads TGTGCCAGCAGCTACAGCGGGGATCAGCCCCAGCATTTT.

The chain uses TRBV4-1 and TRBJ1-5, with D unresolved. Germline CDR1 reads MGHRA; CDR2 reads YSYEKL. Trimming cost V 0 bases and J 4 bases, with 16 bases left between them. The CDR3 loop spans 17 amino acids. For the CDR3, the DNA is TGCGCCAGCAGCCAAGATCCCGCCAACTTTTGGAATCAGCCCCAGCATTTT. Protein sequence: CASSQDPANFWNQPQHF.

V is TRBV5-4 and J is TRBJ2-1; D is undetermined. Germline assignment: CDR1 SGHNT and CDR2 YYREEE (reference sequence). Trimming took 6 bases from V and 0 from J, leaving 13 bases between them. The CDR3 is 15 residues long. The CDR3 sequence is CASTTGASSYNEQFF. The CDR3 DNA reads as TGTGCCAGCACCACCGGTGCGAGCTCCTACAATGAGCAGTTCTTC. Based on the CDR3 plus reference TRBV5-4 and TRBJ2-1, the full variable domain is ETGVTQSPTHLIKTRGQQVTLRCSSQSGHNTVSWYQQALGQGPQFIFQYYREEENGRGNFPPRFSGLQFPNYSSELNVNALELDDSALYLCASTTGASSYNEQFFGPGTRLTVL.

The chain couples TRBV4-1 to TRBJ1-4; the D gene is possibly TRBD1 (6 bases). Germline CDR1 is MGHRA and CDR2 is YSYEKL. Trimming shortened V by 2 bases and J by 3 bases, and 10 bases separated the two germline ends. The CDR3 sequence is 15 residues long. The CDR3 sequence is CASSQPTGSNEKLFF. DNA of the CDR3: TGCGCCAGCAGCCAACCGACAGGCTCTAATGAAAAACTGTTTTTT.

Regarding this clone: This CDR3 is also generated by other DNA sequences in the sample. The J gene is TRBJ1-2, the V gene TRBV28, with D unclear. Germline assignment: CDR1 MDHEN and CDR2 SYDVKM. The CDR3 totals 11 residues. The ends were cut back, 8 bases at V and 7 bases at J, with 11 bases in the middle. CDR3 sequence: CASGRLGGYTF. CDR3 nucleotide sequence: TGTGCCAGCGGAAGGTTAGGTGGCTACACCTTC.

V gene TRBV6-5 combines with J gene TRBJ1-2, with 7 nucleotides matching TRBD1. The trim removed 6 bases at V and 7 bases at J, leaving 8 bases unmatched. Germline V gene sequence: CDR1 MNHEY, CDR2 SVGAGI. This CDR3 region has 13 residues. DNA for the CDR3: TGTGCCAGCAGACAGGGGTACTCTGCTGGCTACACCTTC. This encodes CASRQGYSAGYTF.

The chain links TRBV2 to TRBJ1-5; D perhaps matches TRBD1 (6 bases). The V end was cut by 5 bases, the J end by 3 bases, with 8 bases between. The CDR3 loop spans 13 amino acids. Germline V CDR1 and CDR2: SNHLY, FYNNEI. The CDR3 loop is CASSRTDNQPQHF. The CDR3 nucleotides are TGTGCCAGCAGTCGGACAGACAATCAGCCCCAGCATTTT. Full variable domain (outside the CDR3, taken from reference TRBV2 and TRBJ1-5): EPEVTQTPSHQVTQMGQEVILRCVPISNHLYFYWYRQILGQKVEFLVSFYNNEISEKSEIFDDQFSVERPDGSNFTLKIRSTKLEDSAMYFCASSRTDNQPQHFGDGTRLSIL.